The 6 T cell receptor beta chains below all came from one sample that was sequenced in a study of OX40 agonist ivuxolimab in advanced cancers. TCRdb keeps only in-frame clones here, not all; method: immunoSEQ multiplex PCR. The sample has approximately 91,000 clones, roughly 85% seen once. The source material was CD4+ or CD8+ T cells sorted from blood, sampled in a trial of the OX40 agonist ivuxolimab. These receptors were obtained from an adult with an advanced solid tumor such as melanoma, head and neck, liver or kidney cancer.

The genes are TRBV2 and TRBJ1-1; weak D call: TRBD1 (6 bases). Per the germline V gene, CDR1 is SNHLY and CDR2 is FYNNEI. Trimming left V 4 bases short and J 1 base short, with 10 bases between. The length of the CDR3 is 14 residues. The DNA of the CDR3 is TGTGCCAGCAGTGGGGGACATCGGAACACTGAAGCTTTCTTT. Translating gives CASSGGHRNTEAFF.

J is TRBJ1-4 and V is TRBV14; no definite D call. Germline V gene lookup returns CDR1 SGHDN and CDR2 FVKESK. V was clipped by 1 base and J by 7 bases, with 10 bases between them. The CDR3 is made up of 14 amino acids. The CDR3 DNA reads TGTGCCAGCAGCCAAGGGCAACTGCGTGAAAAACTGTTTTTT. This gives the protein CASSQGQLREKLFF.

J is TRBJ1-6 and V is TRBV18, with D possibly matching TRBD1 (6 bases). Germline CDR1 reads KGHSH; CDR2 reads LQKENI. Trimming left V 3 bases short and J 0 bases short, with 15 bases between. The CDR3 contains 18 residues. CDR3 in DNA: TGTGCCAGCTCACCCCAACCGGGACAAACCTCCTATAATTCACCCCTCCACTTT. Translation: CASSPQPGQTSYNSPLHF.

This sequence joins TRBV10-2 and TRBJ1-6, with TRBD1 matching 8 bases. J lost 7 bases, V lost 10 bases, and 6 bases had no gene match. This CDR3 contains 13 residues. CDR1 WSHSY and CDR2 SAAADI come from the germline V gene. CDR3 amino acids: CAIRTGWNSPLHF. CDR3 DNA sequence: TGCGCCATCCGGACAGGGTGGAATTCACCCCTCCACTTT.

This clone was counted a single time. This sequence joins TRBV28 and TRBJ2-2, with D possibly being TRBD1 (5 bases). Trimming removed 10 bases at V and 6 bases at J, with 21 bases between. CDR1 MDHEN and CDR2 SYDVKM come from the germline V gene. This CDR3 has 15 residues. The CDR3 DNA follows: TGTGCCATCATAGGGGCCAACGATTCTCCCGGGGAGCTGTTTTTT. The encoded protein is CAIIGANDSPGELFF.

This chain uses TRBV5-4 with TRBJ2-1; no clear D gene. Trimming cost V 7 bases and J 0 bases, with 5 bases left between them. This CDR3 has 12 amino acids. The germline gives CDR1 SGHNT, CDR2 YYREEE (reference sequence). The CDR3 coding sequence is TGTGCCAGCCTGAGCTCCTACAATGAGCAGTTCTTC. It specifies CASLSSYNEQFF.